Listed below are T cell receptor beta chains from one sample, sequenced in a study of regulatory T cells in long-lasting Graves disease. TCRdb recomputed calls from the multiplex PCR reads with MiXCR, one row per CDR3 protein. The sample contains 350,000 to 450,000 distinct CDR3 sequences, over 15% of which appear only once. The same data also contributed to another study, on T cells in Graves' hyperthyroidism and ophthalmopathy.

The sequencing used peripheral blood mononuclear cells (PBMCs), collected at new diagnosis, from a patient treated with antithyroid drugs. Receptors were obtained from a man in his forties with Graves disease. Each CDR3 is given without its conserved first and last residue. Each record gives: J gene, V gene, clone size, CDR3 protein. Size is stated for part of the rows, as once, few or many counts, or as a class when the clone is expanded.

J: TRBJ2-1
V: TRBV6-2/TRBV6-3
size: few
CDR3: ASSYSGQGGDEQF

J: TRBJ1-5
V: TRBV30
size: many
CDR3: AWSLDGTYQPQH

J: TRBJ1-4
V: TRBV12-3/TRBV12-4
size: .
CDR3: ASSFSGARGEKLF

J: TRBJ2-3
V: TRBV6-2/TRBV6-3
size: many
CDR3: ASSYLAIAQTDTQY

J: TRBJ2-7
V: TRBV6-1
size: many
CDR3: ASSPPPGFTSYEQY

J: TRBJ2-7
V: TRBV20-1
size: many
CDR3: SAIQGAYEQY

J: TRBJ2-1
V: TRBV6-1
size: .
CDR3: ASRKTSGLNEQF

J: TRBJ1-1
V: TRBV2
size: many
CDR3: ASSFTHGAF

J: TRBJ2-3
V: TRBV5-1
size: .
CDR3: ASSLWQGITDTQY

J: TRBJ2-1
V: TRBV12-3/TRBV12-4
size: many
CDR3: ASSWGTNEQF

J: TRBJ1-5
V: TRBV4-2
size: few
CDR3: ASSQAEGAKDQPQH